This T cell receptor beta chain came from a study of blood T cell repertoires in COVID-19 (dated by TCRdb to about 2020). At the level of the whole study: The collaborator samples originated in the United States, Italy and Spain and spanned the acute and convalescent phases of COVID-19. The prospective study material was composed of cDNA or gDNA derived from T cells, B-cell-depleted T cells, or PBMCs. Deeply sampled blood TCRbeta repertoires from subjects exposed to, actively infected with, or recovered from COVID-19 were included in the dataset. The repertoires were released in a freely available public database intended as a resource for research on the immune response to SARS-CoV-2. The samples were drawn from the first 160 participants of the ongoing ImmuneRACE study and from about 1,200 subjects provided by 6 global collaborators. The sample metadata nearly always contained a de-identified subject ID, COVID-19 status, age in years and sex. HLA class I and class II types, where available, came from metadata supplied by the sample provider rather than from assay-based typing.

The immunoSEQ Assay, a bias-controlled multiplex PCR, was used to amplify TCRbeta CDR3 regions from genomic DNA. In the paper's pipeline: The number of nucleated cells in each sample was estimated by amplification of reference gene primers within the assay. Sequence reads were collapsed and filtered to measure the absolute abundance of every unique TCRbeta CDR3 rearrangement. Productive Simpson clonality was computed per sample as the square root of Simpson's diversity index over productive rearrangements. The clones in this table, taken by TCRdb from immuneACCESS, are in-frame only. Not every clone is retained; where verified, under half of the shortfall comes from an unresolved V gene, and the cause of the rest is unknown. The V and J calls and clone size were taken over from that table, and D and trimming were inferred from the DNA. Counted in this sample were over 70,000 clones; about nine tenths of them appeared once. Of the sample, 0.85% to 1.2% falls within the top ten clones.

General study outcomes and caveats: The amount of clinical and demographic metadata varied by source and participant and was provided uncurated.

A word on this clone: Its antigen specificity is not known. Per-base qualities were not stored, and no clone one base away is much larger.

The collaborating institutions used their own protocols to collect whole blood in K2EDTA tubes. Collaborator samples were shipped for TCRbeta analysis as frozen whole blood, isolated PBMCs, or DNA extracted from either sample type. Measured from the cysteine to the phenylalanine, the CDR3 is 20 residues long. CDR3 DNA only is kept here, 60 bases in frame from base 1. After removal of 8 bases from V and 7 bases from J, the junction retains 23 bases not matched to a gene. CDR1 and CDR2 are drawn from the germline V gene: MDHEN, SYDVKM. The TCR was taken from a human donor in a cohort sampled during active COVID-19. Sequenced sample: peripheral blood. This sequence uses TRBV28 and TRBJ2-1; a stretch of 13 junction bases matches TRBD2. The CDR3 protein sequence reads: CASGPYRGETSGRNRNEQFF. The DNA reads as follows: TGTGCCAGCGGACCTTACAGGGGTGAGACTAGCGGGAGGAATCGAAATGAGCAGTTCTTC.